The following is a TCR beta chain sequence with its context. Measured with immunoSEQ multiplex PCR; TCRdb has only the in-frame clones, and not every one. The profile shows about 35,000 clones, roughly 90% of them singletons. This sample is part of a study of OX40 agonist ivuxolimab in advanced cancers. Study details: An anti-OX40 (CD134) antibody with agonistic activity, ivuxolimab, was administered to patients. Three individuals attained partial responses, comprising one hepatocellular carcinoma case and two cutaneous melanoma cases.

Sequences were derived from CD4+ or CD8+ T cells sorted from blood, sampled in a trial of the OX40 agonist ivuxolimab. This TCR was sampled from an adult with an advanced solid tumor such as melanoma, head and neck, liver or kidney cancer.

The CDR3 DNA follows: TGTGCCAGCGCAACCGGGACAGGGGTTTATGCTTTCTTT. Protein: CASATGTGVYAFF. The chain has TRBV6-5 and TRBJ1-1, with 10 bases lining up with TRBD1. The length of the CDR3 is 13 residues. V shed 8 bases, J shed 11 bases, and the junction held 11 bases outside the gene matches. Looked up from germline, CDR1 is MNHEY and CDR2 is SVGAGI.